These 14 T cell receptor beta chains originate from one sample sequenced in a study of cytomegalovirus exposure and HLA in healthy donors. Clones were read by immunoSEQ multiplex PCR, and TCRdb kept only the in-frame ones, dropping some. The sample has roughly 150,000 clones; around four fifths are singletons. The sequenced sample consisted of PBMCs. All receptors derive from a man aged 25-40 years in good health and CMV-seropositive.

The genes are TRBV11-2 and TRBJ2-1; the match to TRBD2 covers 13 bases. The CDR3 totals 16 residues. The trim removed 5 bases at V and 2 bases at J, leaving 3 bases unmatched. Per the germline V gene, CDR1 is SGHAT and CDR2 is FQNNGV. The CDR3 protein is CASSVTSGGAYNEQFF. The CDR3, as DNA: TGTGCCAGCAGCGTAACTAGCGGGGGGGCCTACAATGAGCAGTTCTTC.

The chain combines TRBV6-4 with TRBJ1-1; D gene unclear. The CDR3 sequence is 14 residues long. V was trimmed by 6 bases and J by 2 bases, leaving 13 bases between them. Germline V gene sequence: CDR1 MRHNA, CDR2 SNTAGT. The CDR3 region has the DNA TGTGCCAGCAGGGCGACAATGGAAAACACTGAAGCTTTCTTT. As protein: CASRATMENTEAFF.

The rearrangement links TRBV7-2 to TRBJ2-3, with 8 bases identical to TRBD2. The CDR3 runs to 16 residues. The germline gives CDR1 SGHTA, CDR2 FQGNSA. Trimming cost V 0 bases and J 2 bases; bases outside gene matches: 4. This CDR3 reads CASSLAGGADTDTQYF. CDR3 in DNA: TGTGCCAGCAGCTTAGCCGGGGGGGCCGACACAGATACGCAGTATTTT.

This chain links TRBV6-6 with TRBJ2-7, with D possibly matching TRBD1 (5 bases). Per germline, CDR1 MNHNY and CDR2 SVGAGI (reference sequence). The length of the CDR3 is 13 residues. Trimming left V 7 bases short and J 1 base short, with 11 bases between. The CDR3 bases are TGTGCCAGCACGACAGCCGAATCCTACGAGCAGTACTTC. Translating it yields CASTTAESYEQYF.

A note on this clone: Other DNA sequences within the sample encode an identical CDR3. The V and J genes are TRBV15 and TRBJ2-5, with 8 nucleotides matching TRBD1. The CDR3 has 14 residues. V was clipped by 3 bases and J by 5 bases; unmatched bases: 5. Germline CDR1 LNHNV, CDR2 YYDKDF (reference sequence). The CDR3, as DNA: TGTGCCACCAGCAGGCAGGGGGCCGGGGAGACCCAGTACTTC. Its translation: CATSRQGAGETQYF. The full variable domain, in which reference TRBV15 and TRBJ2-5 provide the parts outside the CDR3, is DAMVIQNPRYQVTQFGKPVTLSCSQTLNHNVMYWYQQKSSQAPKLLFHYYDKDFNNEADTPDNFQSRRPNTSFCFLDIRSPGLGDTAMYLCATSRQGAGETQYFGPGTRLLVL.

This rearrangement joins TRBV7-3 to TRBJ1-1, with 9 bases identical to TRBD1. This CDR3 contains 15 residues. The J segment lost 0 bases and the V segment lost 5 bases, leaving 4 bases of the junction unmatched. Looked up from germline, CDR1 is SGHTA and CDR2 is FQGTGA. The CDR3 region has the DNA TGTGCCAGCAGCCTTGGGACAGGGCTGAACACTGAAGCTTTCTTT. Its protein is CASSLGTGLNTEAFF. Supplemented by reference TRBV7-3 and TRBJ1-1, the full variable domain reads GAGVSQTPSNKVTEKGKYVELRCDPISGHTALYWYRQSLGQGPEFLIYFQGTGAADDSGLPNDRFFAVRPEGSVSTLKIQRTERGDSAVYLCASSLGTGLNTEAFFGQGTRLTVV.

The V gene is TRBV19, the J gene TRBJ1-2, with unresolved D. CDR1 is LNHDA, CDR2 SQIVND, per germline (reference sequence). The V end was cut by 5 bases, the J end by 5 bases, with 9 bases between. The CDR3 runs 12 residues. In nucleotides, the CDR3 is TGTGCCAGTAGTGAGGGTTGGTATGGCTACACCTTC. Residues: CASSEGWYGYTF.

CDR3 DNA sequence: TGTGCCAGCAGCTTGGGCCACTTCCCGCAGTATTTT. Protein product: CASSLGHFPQYF. The chain joins TRBV5-5 to TRBJ2-3; D uncertain. The V and J ends lost 0 bases and 10 bases respectively, with 9 bases between them. The CDR3 runs 12 residues. Germline V gene data show CDR1 as SGHKS and CDR2 as YYEKEE (reference sequence). The full variable domain, with the rest looked up from reference TRBV5-5 and TRBJ2-3, is DAGVTQSPTHLIKTRGQQVTLRCSPISGHKSVSWYQQVLGQGPQFIFQYYEKEERGRGNFPDRFSARQFPNYSSELNVNALLLGDSALYLCASSLGHFPQYFGPGTRLTVL.

This clone was seen once. The chain joins TRBV5-1 to TRBJ1-1, with a possible D match to TRBD1 (6 bases). The germline V gene encodes CDR1 SGHRS and CDR2 YFSETQ. The CDR3 runs 16 residues. V lost 0 bases, J lost 1 base, and 13 bases lay in between. The CDR3 DNA is TGCGCCAGCAGCTTGGATCCTCTGGGGGCGAACACTGAAGCTTTCTTT. The encoded protein is CASSLDPLGANTEAFF.

The chain is built from TRBV9 and TRBJ2-3, with TRBD1 matching 11 bases. CDR1 and CDR2 (germline): SGDLS, YYNGEE. The length of the CDR3 is 16 residues. The trim removed 3 bases at V and 4 bases at J, leaving 7 bases unmatched. CDR3: CASSGPGQGEADTQYF. DNA for the CDR3: TGTGCCAGCAGCGGACCGGGACAGGGGGAAGCAGATACGCAGTATTTT.

The chain employs TRBV6-5 and TRBJ1-3; 8 bases agree with TRBD1. This CDR3 comprises 15 residues. V dropped 4 bases and J dropped 4; count of bases not matched to a gene: 6. Germline loops: CDR1 MNHEY, CDR2 SVGAGI. The CDR3 coding sequence is TGTGCCAGCAGTTCCCACGGACAGGGAGGAAACACCATATATTTT. Encoded protein: CASSSHGQGGNTIYF.

This chain connects TRBV4-2 to TRBJ1-4, with D unclear. Trimming removed 1 base at V and 8 bases at J, with 5 bases between. This CDR3 has 12 residues. The germline gives CDR1 LGHNA, CDR2 YNFKEQ. The CDR3 region has the DNA TGTGCCAGCAGCCAAGGGAGAGAAAAACTGTTTTTT. It yields the protein CASSQGREKLFF.

The chain recombines TRBV6-5 with TRBJ1-6; D unclear. This CDR3 contains 13 residues. The V end was cut by 5 bases, the J end by 5 bases, with 7 bases between. Germline V gene lookup returns CDR1 MNHEY and CDR2 SVGAGI. The CDR3 nucleotides are TGTGCCAGCAGTGGAGAAGATAATTCACCCCTCCACTTT. Its translation is CASSGEDNSPLHF.

This chain links TRBV6-4 with TRBJ1-4, with TRBD1 as a possible D gene (6 bases). Germline CDR1 reads MRHNA; CDR2 reads SNTAGT. This CDR3 region has 16 residues. Trimming took off 5 bases at V and 9 bases at J, with 22 bases between the two ends. In DNA, the CDR3 is TGTGCCAGCAGTAAGGACGCAGGGGAGATGTTGAAAAAACTGTTTTTT. Encoded protein: CASSKDAGEMLKKLFF.